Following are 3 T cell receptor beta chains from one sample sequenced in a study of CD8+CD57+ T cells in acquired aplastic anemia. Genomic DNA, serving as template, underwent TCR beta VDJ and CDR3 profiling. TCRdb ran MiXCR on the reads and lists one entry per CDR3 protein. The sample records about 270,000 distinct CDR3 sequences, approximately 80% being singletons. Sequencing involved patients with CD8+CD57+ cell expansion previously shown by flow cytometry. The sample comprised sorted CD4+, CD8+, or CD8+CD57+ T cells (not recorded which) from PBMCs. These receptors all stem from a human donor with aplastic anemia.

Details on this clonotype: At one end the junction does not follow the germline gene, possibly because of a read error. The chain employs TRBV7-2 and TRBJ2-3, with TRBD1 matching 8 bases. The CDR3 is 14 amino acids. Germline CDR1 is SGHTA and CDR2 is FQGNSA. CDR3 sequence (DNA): TGTGCCAGCAGCAATGGACAGGGTCCCGATAAGCACCATTTT. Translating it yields CASSNGQGPDKHHF.

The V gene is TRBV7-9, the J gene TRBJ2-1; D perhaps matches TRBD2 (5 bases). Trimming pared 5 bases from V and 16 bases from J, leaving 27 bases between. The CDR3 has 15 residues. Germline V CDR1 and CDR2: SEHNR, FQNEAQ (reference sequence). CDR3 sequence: CASSIVTGERNFGFF. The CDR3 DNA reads TGTGCCAGCAGCATAGTTACCGGGGAGCGGAATTTTGGATTCTTC. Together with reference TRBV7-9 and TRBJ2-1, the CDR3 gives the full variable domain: DTGVSQNPRHKITKRGQNVTFRCDPISEHNRLYWYRQTLGQGPEFLTYFQNEAQLEKSRLLSDRFSAERPKGSFSTLEIQRTEQGDSAMYLCASSIVTGERNFGFFGPGTRLTVL.

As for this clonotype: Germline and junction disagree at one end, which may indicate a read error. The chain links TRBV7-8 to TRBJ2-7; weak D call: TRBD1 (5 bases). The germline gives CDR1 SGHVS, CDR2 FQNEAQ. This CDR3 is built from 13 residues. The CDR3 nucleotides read TGTGCCAGTAGCAAAGGGGCAGCTTACGAGAAGTACTTC. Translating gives CASSKGAAYEKYF.